The present TCR beta chain was sequenced within a study of cytomegalovirus exposure and HLA in healthy donors. PCR used 60 Vbeta primers and 13 Jbeta primers. Sequencing was performed with immunoSEQ multiplex PCR; in TCRdb, only in-frame clones are kept and a portion is missing. This table has 130,000 to 150,000 clones, approximately 80% appearing once. Germline loops: CDR1 SGHKS, CDR2 YYEKEE (reference sequence). The CDR3 contains 14 residues. Unmatched junction bases numbered 7, after V lost 6 bases and J lost 4 bases. Specimen: PBMCs. The source is a male donor in good health and CMV-seropositive. This chain links TRBV5-5 with TRBJ2-5; 9 nucleotides line up with TRBD2. The CDR3 bases are TGTGCCAGCAACTCGGGGCGGGAGGGAGAGACCCAGTACTTC. It encodes CASNSGREGETQYF.